These 30 T cell receptor beta chains were all obtained from the same sample, sequenced in a study of blood T cell repertoires in COVID-19. TCRdb's copy holds only in-frame clones and misses some; the assay was immunoSEQ multiplex PCR. Found here are some 120,000 clones, around 83% of them singletons; the top ten hold under 6%. The specimen was peripheral blood. These receptor sequences come from a man at least 80 years old with active or convalescent COVID-19.

CDR3 sequence: CASSQDWTSLDEQFF. For the CDR3, the DNA is TGCGCCAGCAGCCAAGATTGGACTAGCTTGGATGAGCAGTTCTTC. The gene calls are TRBV4-3 and TRBJ2-1; 8 nucleotides line up with TRBD2. This CDR3 is built from 15 residues. V shed 0 bases and J 8 bases; nucleotides not matched to a gene: 6. Germline V lookup: CDR1 LGHNA, CDR2 YSLEER.

This chain links TRBV7-2 with TRBJ1-1, with 7 nucleotides matching TRBD1. V gave up 1 base and J gave up 9 bases; unmatched junction bases: 8. CDR1 and CDR2 from the germline V gene are SGHTA and FQGNSA. The CDR3 spans 14 residues. The CDR3 region is CASSLVRGTDQAFF. For the CDR3, the DNA is TGTGCCAGCAGCTTAGTTCGAGGGACAGACCAAGCTTTCTTT. Full variable domain (remainder filled in from reference TRBV7-2 and TRBJ1-1): GAGVSQSPSNKVTEKGKDVELRCDPISGHTALYWYRQSLGQGLEFLIYFQGNSAPDKSGLPSDRFSAERTGGSVSTLTIQRTQQEDSAVYLCASSLVRGTDQAFFGQGTRLTVV.

This sequence joins TRBV6-2 or TRBV6-3 and TRBJ2-7; 8 bases map to TRBD1. V was pared by 1 base and J by 3 bases, with 2 bases of the junction left unmatched. The CDR3 extends over 14 amino acids. Germline CDR1 reads MNHEY; CDR2 reads SVGEGT. The CDR3 DNA sequence: TGTGCCAGCAGTTACTGGACAGGGAGCTACGAGCAGTACTTC. This sequence encodes CASSYWTGSYEQYF.

This clone has just a few counts. V gene TRBV28 combines with J gene TRBJ2-7; TRBD2 aligns across 10 bases. Looked up from germline, CDR1 is MDHEN and CDR2 is SYDVKM. The CDR3 contains 15 residues. V shed 3 bases, J shed 7 bases, and the junction held 9 bases outside the gene matches. The CDR3 DNA reads as TGTGCCAGCAGTTTTGTGCTAGCGGGGGTGGGTGAGCAGTACTTC. This encodes CASSFVLAGVGEQYF.

The sample holds one count of this clone. The rearrangement uses TRBV7-9 and TRBJ2-1; 10 bases line up with TRBD2. The CDR3 sequence is 15 residues long. V dropped 5 bases and J dropped 8; count of bases not matched to a gene: 9. CDR1 is SEHNR, CDR2 FQNEAQ, per germline (reference sequence). CDR3 DNA sequence: TGTGCCAGCAGCATACTAGCGGGGTCTTTCGATGAGCAGTTCTTC. It encodes CASSILAGSFDEQFF.

This sequence joins TRBV29-1 and TRBJ2-5; 9 positions match TRBD2. CDR3 length: 13 amino acids. The germline CDR1 and CDR2 sequences are SQVTM and ANQGSEA. V lost 7 bases, J lost 5 bases, and 8 bases stayed unmatched. The CDR3 protein is CSALAGAGETQYF. DNA for the CDR3: TGCAGCGCTTTAGCGGGGGCCGGGGAGACCCAGTACTTC.

This chain links TRBV29-1 with TRBJ1-2; D possibly corresponds to TRBD1 (5 bases). The CDR3 totals 12 residues. Looked up from germline, CDR1 is SQVTM and CDR2 is ANQGSEA. Trimming cost V 0 bases and J 5 bases, with 7 bases left between them. The CDR3 nucleotides read TGCAGCGTTGAAGATGGGGGGTATGGCTACACCTTC. This gives the protein CSVEDGGYGYTF.

The rearrangement uses TRBV7-3 and TRBJ2-2; D ambiguous. CDR3 length: 13 residues. V lost 3 bases to trimming and J lost 5 bases, with 7 bases between them. The V gene's germline CDR1 is SGHTA and CDR2 FQGTGA. The CDR3 sequence is CASSFGDTGELFF. The DNA of the CDR3 is TGTGCCAGCAGCTTCGGAGATACCGGGGAGCTGTTTTTT.

This chain uses TRBV28 with TRBJ2-5; no clear D gene. V was clipped by 4 bases and J by 1 base, with 13 bases between them. The germline gives CDR1 MDHEN, CDR2 SYDVKM. CDR3 length: 15 amino acids. CDR3 in amino acids: CASSSRGLGQETQYF. CDR3 coding DNA: TGTGCCAGCAGTTCACGCGGCTTGGGCCAAGAGACCCAGTACTTC.

The rearrangement links TRBV9 to TRBJ2-7; 8 bases fit TRBD1. This CDR3 has 15 amino acids. V lost 4 bases to trimming and J lost 4 bases; unmatched junction nucleotides: 10. Germline values: CDR1 SGDLS, CDR2 YYNGEE. The CDR3 loop is CASSLGAGGGYEQYF. The CDR3 bases are TGTGCCAGCAGCTTAGGGGCAGGGGGCGGGTACGAGCAGTACTTC.

This clone was seen a handful of times. In nucleotides, the CDR3 is TGTGCCAGCAGCTTAATCAGGGCTGGCACCGGGGAGCTGTTTTTT. It specifies CASSLIRAGTGELFF. The chain has TRBV7-3 and TRBJ2-2, with a tentative D call TRBD1 (5 bases). The CDR3 runs to 15 residues. Per germline, CDR1 SGHTA and CDR2 FQGTGA. Trimming stripped 1 base from V and 4 bases from J, with 10 bases between.

V gene TRBV5-1 combines with J gene TRBJ2-5, with TRBD1 as a possible D gene (5 bases). Germline V gives CDR1 SGHRS, CDR2 YFSETQ. V shed 5 bases and J shed 1 base, with 9 bases lying between them. This CDR3 comprises 13 residues. The CDR3 protein is CASRGHIQETQYF. The CDR3 coding sequence is TGCGCCAGCAGAGGACACATCCAAGAGACCCAGTACTTC.

The CDR3 coding sequence is TGCGCCAGCAGCCAAGAGAGGGCCGGGGAGCTGTTTTTT. Protein sequence: CASSQERAGELFF. The rearrangement uses TRBV4-3 and TRBJ2-2; TRBD2 is a possible D gene (5 bases). V lost 0 bases and J lost 6, with 5 bases in between. The CDR3 has 13 amino acids. Germline-derived CDR1 and CDR2 are LGHNA and YSLEER.

The V call is TRBV6-2 or TRBV6-3, the J call TRBJ1-1; TRBD1 might be the D (6 bases). Trimming shortened V by 5 bases and J by 2 bases, and 15 bases separated the two germline ends. The germline V gene has CDR1 MNHEY and CDR2 SVGEGT. The CDR3 is 15 residues long. CDR3 sequence (DNA): TGTGCCAGCAGTACGACACAGGGCGGCAACACTGAAGCTTTCTTT. Translated, it gives CASSTTQGGNTEAFF.

The J gene is TRBJ1-2, the V gene TRBV19, with D tentatively TRBD1 (6 bases). The CDR3 totals 14 residues. The V gene's germline CDR1 is LNHDA and CDR2 SQIVND (reference sequence). V was cut by 7 bases and J by 3 bases, with 15 bases left in between. As DNA, the CDR3 is TGTGCCAGTAACGGCGGGGGGCCTTACTATGGCTACACCTTC. Protein product: CASNGGGPYYGYTF.

This chain uses TRBV6-1 with TRBJ2-4; tentative D call: TRBD1 (6 bases). V was cut by 1 base and J by 0 bases, with 19 bases left in between. This CDR3 has 19 residues. The germline V gene encodes CDR1 MNHNS and CDR2 SASEGT. CDR3 DNA sequence: TGTGCCAGCAGTGAAGGGGGGACCGGACAGTCGCTAGCCAAAAACATTCAGTACTTC. It yields the protein CASSEGGTGQSLAKNIQYF.

The chain combines TRBV5-1 with TRBJ2-5, with 14 positions matching TRBD2. Germline V gives CDR1 SGHRS, CDR2 YFSETQ. There are 16 residues in the CDR3. The junction had 6 bases not matched to a gene; V was cut back by 5 bases and J by 3 bases. CDR3 sequence: CASSSLGLAGEETQYF. The CDR3 DNA follows: TGCGCCAGCAGTTCCCTGGGACTAGCGGGGGAAGAGACCCAGTACTTC.

The chain employs TRBV10-3 and TRBJ2-1; 16 bases map to TRBD2. V was pared by 4 bases and J by 15 bases, with 9 bases of the junction left unmatched. Germline V lookup: CDR1 ENHRY, CDR2 SYGVKD. The CDR3 length is 15 residues. The chain's CDR3 is CAISGLGTSGGDVFF. As DNA, the CDR3 is TGTGCCATCAGTGGGCTCGGGACTAGCGGGGGGGATGTGTTCTTC.

The chain couples TRBV29-1 to TRBJ1-5, with a weak D call TRBD1 (5 bases). The CDR3 is made up of 13 amino acids. Per germline, CDR1 SQVTM and CDR2 ANQGSEA. Trimming stripped 3 bases from V and 0 bases from J, with 6 bases between. The CDR3 nucleotides are TGCAGCGTTGAGACAGATAGCAATCAGCCCCAGCATTTT. It codes for CSVETDSNQPQHF.

V usage is TRBV5-5 and J usage is TRBJ2-5, with 7 bases fitting TRBD1. Germline V gene sequence: CDR1 SGHKS, CDR2 YYEKEE (reference sequence). The CDR3 has 14 amino acids. The J segment lost 9 bases and the V segment lost 2 bases, leaving 10 bases of the junction unmatched. CDR3 coding DNA: TGTGCCAGCAGCTTAGACAGGGCAATGAGGGCCCAGTACTTC. Its translation: CASSLDRAMRAQYF.

V usage is TRBV6-5 and J usage is TRBJ1-1; 9 bases align to TRBD1. There are 15 residues in the CDR3. The trim removed 4 bases at V and 4 bases at J, leaving 7 bases unmatched. Germline V gives CDR1 MNHEY, CDR2 SVGAGI. The CDR3 spells CASSFLQGASTEAFF. The CDR3 region has the DNA TGTGCCAGCAGTTTTCTACAGGGGGCGTCCACTGAAGCTTTCTTT.

The rearrangement links TRBV2 to TRBJ1-2; D is perhaps TRBD1 (6 bases). V lost 6 bases to trimming and J lost 3 bases, with 8 bases between them. CDR1 is SNHLY, CDR2 FYNNEI, per germline. This CDR3 comprises 12 residues. The CDR3 is CASSAGDYGYTF. The CDR3 coding sequence is TGTGCCAGCAGCGCAGGGGACTATGGCTACACCTTC. The full variable domain, rest sourced from reference TRBV2 and TRBJ1-2, is EPEVTQTPSHQVTQMGQEVILRCVPISNHLYFYWYRQILGQKVEFLVSFYNNEISEKSEIFDDQFSVERPDGSNFTLKIRSTKLEDSAMYFCASSAGDYGYTFGSGTRLTVV.

The V call is TRBV7-2, the J call TRBJ2-5, with 8 bases that match TRBD1. V trimming: 4 bases; J trimming: 5 bases; junction bases outside the gene matches: 9. Germline V lookup: CDR1 SGHTA, CDR2 FQGNSA. The CDR3 runs to 15 residues. DNA of the CDR3: TGTGCCAGCAGCTCTCCGACAGGGGAGAGGGAGACCCAGTACTTC. Its protein product is CASSSPTGERETQYF.

V gene TRBV3-1 (or the pseudogene TRBV3-2) combines with J gene TRBJ1-1; TRBD1 aligns across 7 bases. Trimming cost V 5 bases and J 1 base; bases outside gene matches: 4. Germline V lookup: CDR1 LGHDT, CDR2 YNNKEL (reference sequence). The CDR3 length is 14 residues. The DNA for the CDR3 is TGTGCCAGCAGCTACCAGGGGGGGAACACTGAAGCTTTCTTT. This codes for CASSYQGGNTEAFF.

The V and J genes are TRBV5-4 and TRBJ2-5; TRBD1 aligns across 10 bases. The CDR3 runs 15 residues. Germline V gives CDR1 SGHNT, CDR2 YYREEE (reference sequence). Germline trimming cut 2 bases from V and 4 bases from J; bases unmatched to any gene: 5. The CDR3 DNA is TGTGCCAGCAGCTTTGGGACAGGGGTCCGAGAGACCCAGTACTTC. This sequence encodes CASSFGTGVRETQYF.

This clone appeared once. The chain is built from TRBV18 and TRBJ1-6; TRBD1 aligns across 12 bases. CDR1 is KGHSH and CDR2 is LQKENI in the germline V gene. This CDR3 contains 16 residues. V was pared by 2 bases and J by 6 bases, with 2 bases of the junction left unmatched. CDR3 DNA sequence: TGTGCCAGCTCACCAAAGGGACAGGGGGCTAATTCACCCCTCCACTTT. Residues: CASSPKGQGANSPLHF.

This chain joins TRBV7-9 and TRBJ2-7; D gene unclear. This CDR3 comprises 13 residues. The germline gives CDR1 SEHNR, CDR2 FQNEAQ (reference sequence). V was trimmed by 5 bases and J by 3 bases, leaving 11 bases between them. The CDR3 nucleotides are TGTGCCAGCAGCCGGGTCTACCTCTACGAGCAGTACTTC. It is translated as CASSRVYLYEQYF. The entire variable domain, with the rest obtained from reference TRBV7-9 and TRBJ2-7, is as follows: DTGVSQNPRHKITKRGQNVTFRCDPISEHNRLYWYRQTLGQGPEFLTYFQNEAQLEKSRLLSDRFSAERPKGSFSTLEIQRTEQGDSAMYLCASSRVYLYEQYFGPGTRLTVT.

The chain employs TRBV7-3 and TRBJ2-1; D possibly corresponds to TRBD2 (6 bases). This CDR3 is built from 14 residues. V was cut by 3 bases and J by 7 bases, with 13 bases left in between. The V gene's germline CDR1 is SGHTA and CDR2 FQGTGA. CDR3 in DNA: TGTGCCAGCAGCTTTGGCGGGGTGGGAAATGAGCAGTTCTTC. This gives the protein CASSFGGVGNEQFF. The full variable domain, with the rest looked up from reference TRBV7-3 and TRBJ2-1, is GAGVSQTPSNKVTEKGKYVELRCDPISGHTALYWYRQSLGQGPEFLIYFQGTGAADDSGLPNDRFFAVRPEGSVSTLKIQRTERGDSAVYLCASSFGGVGNEQFFGPGTRLTVL.

The chain uses TRBV5-1 and TRBJ2-1, with TRBD2 matching 11 bases. The CDR3 covers 15 residues. CDR1 is SGHRS and CDR2 is YFSETQ in the germline V gene. J lost 4 bases, V lost 4 bases, and 4 bases had no gene match. CDR3 protein: CASSITSGGYNEQFF. The CDR3 coding sequence is TGCGCCAGCAGCATCACTAGCGGGGGATACAATGAGCAGTTCTTC.

This rearrangement joins TRBV30 to TRBJ1-1; TRBD1 aligns across 8 bases. CDR3 size: 13 residues. Germline loops: CDR1 GTSNPN, CDR2 SVGIG (reference sequence). Trimming removed 3 bases from V and 7 bases from J; junction bases left unmatched: 7. The CDR3 nucleotides are TGTGCCTGGAGCACTGACAGGGGTTTTGAAGCTTTCTTT. Protein product: CAWSTDRGFEAFF.